The clone carrying this T cell receptor beta chain was seen a handful of times. Its antigen is still unknown. PCR amplification relied on 60 Vbeta primers (plus 13 Jbeta primers). The method was immunoSEQ multiplex PCR; TCRdb's version includes in-frame clones alone and lacks a portion of them. The profile covers 150,000 to 200,000 clones, with around 80% appearing a single time and around 1.5% taken by the ten largest. This sample was taken from a study of cytomegalovirus exposure and HLA in healthy donors. Study results and caveats: Three of the chains that were CMV-associated were confirmed in vitro to be specific for CMV antigens. In an earlier analysis, productive rearrangement rates for most beta V segments clustered near 87% or 30%. Reports indicated that the classifier achieved high specificity and sensitivity in diagnosing cytomegalovirus status.

Germline V lookup: CDR1 SGHVS, CDR2 FQNEAQ. V lost 0 bases and J 4 bases, leaving 7 bases between the germline ends. CDR3 size: 14 residues. This chain connects TRBV7-8 to TRBJ1-5, with unresolved D. The sequence was obtained from a man aged 18 to 35 in good health and CMV-seronegative. The sample taken for sequencing was PBMCs. For the CDR3, the DNA is TGTGCCAGCAGCTTAGCCCCCCTAAATCAGCCCCAGCATTTT. Translation: CASSLAPLNQPQHF.